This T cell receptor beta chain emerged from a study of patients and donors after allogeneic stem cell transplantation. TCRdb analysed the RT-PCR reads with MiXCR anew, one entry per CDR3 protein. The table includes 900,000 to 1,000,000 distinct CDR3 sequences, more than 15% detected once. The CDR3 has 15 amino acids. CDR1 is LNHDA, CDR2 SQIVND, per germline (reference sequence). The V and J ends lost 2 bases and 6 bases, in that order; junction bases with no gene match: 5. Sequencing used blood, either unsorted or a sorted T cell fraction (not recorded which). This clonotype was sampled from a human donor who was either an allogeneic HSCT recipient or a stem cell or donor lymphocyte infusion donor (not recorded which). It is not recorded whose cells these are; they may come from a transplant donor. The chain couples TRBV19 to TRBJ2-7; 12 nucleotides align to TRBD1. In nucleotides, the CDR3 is TGTGCCAGTAGTATAAAAGGGACAGGGGGCGGCGAGCAGTACTTC. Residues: CASSIKGTGGGEQYF.